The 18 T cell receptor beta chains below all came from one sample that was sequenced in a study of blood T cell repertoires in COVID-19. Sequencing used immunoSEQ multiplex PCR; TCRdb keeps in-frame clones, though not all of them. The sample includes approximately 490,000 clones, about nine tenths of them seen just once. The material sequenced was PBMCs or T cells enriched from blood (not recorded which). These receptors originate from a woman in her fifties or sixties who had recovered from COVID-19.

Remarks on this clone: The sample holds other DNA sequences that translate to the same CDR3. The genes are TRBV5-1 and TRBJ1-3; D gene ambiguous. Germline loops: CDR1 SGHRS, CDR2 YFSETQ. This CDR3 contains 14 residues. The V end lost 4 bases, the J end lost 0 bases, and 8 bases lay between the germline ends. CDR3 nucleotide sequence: TGCGCCAGCAGCGGAGGGAACTCTGGAAACACCATATATTTT. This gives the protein CASSGGNSGNTIYF.

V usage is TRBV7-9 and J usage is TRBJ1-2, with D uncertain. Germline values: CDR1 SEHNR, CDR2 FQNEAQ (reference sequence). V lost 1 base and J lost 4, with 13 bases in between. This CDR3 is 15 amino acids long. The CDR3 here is CASSLEVDSSYGYTF. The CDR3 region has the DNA TGTGCCAGCAGCTTAGAGGTTGACTCATCCTATGGCTACACCTTC.

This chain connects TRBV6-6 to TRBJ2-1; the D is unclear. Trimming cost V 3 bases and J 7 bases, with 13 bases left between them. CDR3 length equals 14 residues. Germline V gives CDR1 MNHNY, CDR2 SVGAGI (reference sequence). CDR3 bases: TGTGCCAGCAGTTATTATGCCCAGAGGAATGAGCAGTTCTTC. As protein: CASSYYAQRNEQFF.

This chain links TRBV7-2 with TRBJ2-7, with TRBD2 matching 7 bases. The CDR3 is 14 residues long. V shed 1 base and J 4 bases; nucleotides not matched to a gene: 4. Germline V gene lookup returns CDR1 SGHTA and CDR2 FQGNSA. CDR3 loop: CASSLVVGGYEQYV. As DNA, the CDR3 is TGTGCCAGCAGCTTAGTCGTGGGGGGGTACGAGCAGTACGTC.

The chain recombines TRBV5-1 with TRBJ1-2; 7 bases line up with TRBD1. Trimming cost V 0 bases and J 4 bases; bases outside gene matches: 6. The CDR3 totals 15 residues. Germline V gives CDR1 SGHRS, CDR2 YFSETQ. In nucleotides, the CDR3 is TGCGCCAGCAGCTTGGTAGGGGGCGAGAGCTATGGCTACACCTTC. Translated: CASSLVGGESYGYTF.

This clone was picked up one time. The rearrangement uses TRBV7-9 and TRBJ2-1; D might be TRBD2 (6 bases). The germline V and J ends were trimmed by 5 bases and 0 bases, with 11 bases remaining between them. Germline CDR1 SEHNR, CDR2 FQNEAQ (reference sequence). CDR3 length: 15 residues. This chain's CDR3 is CASSRAGLSYNEQFF. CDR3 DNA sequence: TGTGCCAGCAGCCGTGCGGGGCTCTCCTACAATGAGCAGTTCTTC.

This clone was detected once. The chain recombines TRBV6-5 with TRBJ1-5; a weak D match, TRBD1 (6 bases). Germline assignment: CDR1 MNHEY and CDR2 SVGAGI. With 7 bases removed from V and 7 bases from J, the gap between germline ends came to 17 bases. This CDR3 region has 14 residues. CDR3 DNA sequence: TGTGCCAGCACCATTTCACAGGGTAGGCAGCCCCAGCATTTT. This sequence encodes CASTISQGRQPQHF.

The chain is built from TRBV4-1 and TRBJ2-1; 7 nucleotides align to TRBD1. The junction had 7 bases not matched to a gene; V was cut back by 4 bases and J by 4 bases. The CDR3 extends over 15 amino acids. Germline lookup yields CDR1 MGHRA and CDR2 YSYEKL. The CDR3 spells CASSLIGTAYNEQFF. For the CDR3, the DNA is TGCGCCAGCAGCCTGATAGGGACAGCTTACAATGAGCAGTTCTTC.

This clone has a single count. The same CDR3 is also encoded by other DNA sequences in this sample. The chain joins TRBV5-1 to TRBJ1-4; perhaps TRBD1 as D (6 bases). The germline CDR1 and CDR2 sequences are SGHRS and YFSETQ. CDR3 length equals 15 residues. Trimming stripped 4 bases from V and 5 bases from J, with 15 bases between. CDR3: CASSLQGTINEKLFF. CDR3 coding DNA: TGCGCCAGCAGCCTACAGGGCACTATAAATGAAAAACTGTTTTTT.

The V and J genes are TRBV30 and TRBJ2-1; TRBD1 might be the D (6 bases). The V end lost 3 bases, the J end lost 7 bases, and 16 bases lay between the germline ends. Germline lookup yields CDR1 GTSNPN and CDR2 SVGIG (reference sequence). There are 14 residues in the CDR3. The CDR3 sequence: CAWSALGGKNEQFF. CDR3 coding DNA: TGTGCCTGGAGCGCTCTAGGGGGTAAGAATGAGCAGTTCTTC.

The CDR3 bases are TGTGCCAGCAGCCAAGATTGGGACAGCTATGGCTACACCTTC. Protein product: CASSQDWDSYGYTF. The chain uses TRBV3-1 (or the pseudogene TRBV3-2) and TRBJ1-2; 7 bases align to TRBD1. This CDR3 has 14 residues. Germline loops: CDR1 LGHDT, CDR2 YNNKEL (reference sequence). Losses at the gene ends were 0 bases for V and 4 bases for J; bases not matched to a gene: 2.

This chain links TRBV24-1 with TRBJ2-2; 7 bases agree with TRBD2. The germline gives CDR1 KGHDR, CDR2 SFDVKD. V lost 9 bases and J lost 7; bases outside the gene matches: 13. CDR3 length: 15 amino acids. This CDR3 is CATERGGAGGGELFF. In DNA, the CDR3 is TGTGCCACCGAACGGGGAGGGGCAGGAGGCGGGGAGCTGTTTTTT.

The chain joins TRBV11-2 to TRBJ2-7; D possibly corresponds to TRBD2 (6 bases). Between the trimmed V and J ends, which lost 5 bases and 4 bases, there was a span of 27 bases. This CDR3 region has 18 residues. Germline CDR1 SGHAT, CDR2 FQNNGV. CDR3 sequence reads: CASSPPLARPGRIYEQYF. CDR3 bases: TGTGCCAGCAGCCCTCCTCTGGCCCGTCCAGGGAGGATTTACGAGCAGTACTTC.

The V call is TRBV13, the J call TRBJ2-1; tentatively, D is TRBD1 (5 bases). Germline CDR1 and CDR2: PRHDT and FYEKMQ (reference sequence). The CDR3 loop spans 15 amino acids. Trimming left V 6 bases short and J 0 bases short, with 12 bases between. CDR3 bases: TGTGCCAGCAGTCCGACAGCGAGCTCCTACAATGAGCAGTTCTTC. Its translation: CASSPTASSYNEQFF.

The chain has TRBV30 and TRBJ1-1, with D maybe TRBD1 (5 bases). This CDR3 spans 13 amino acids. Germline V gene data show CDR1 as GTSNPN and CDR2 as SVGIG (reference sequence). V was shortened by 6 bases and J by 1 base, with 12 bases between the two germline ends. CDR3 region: CACNRFSNTEAFF. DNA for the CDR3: TGTGCCTGTAACAGGTTTTCGAACACTGAAGCTTTCTTT.

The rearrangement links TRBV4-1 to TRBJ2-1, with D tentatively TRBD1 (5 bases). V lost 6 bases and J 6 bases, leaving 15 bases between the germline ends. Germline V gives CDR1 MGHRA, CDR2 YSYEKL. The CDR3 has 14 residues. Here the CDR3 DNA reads TGCGCCAGCAGGAGTCAGGGCCGTGGCAATGAGCAGTTCTTC. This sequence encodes CASRSQGRGNEQFF.

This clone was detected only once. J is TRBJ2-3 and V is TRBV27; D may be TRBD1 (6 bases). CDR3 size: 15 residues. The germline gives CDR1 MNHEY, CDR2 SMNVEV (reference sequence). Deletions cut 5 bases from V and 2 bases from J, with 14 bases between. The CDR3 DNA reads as TGTGCCAGCAGTCCACAGGGTACCATCACAGATACGCAGTATTTT. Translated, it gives CASSPQGTITDTQYF.

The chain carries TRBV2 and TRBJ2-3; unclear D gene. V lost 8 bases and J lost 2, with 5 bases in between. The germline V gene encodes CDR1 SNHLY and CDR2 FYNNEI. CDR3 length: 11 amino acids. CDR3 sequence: CASVLTDTQYF. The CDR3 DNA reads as TGTGCCAGCGTCCTCACAGATACGCAGTATTTT.